The rows below give T cell receptor beta chains drawn from one sample of a study of beta chain features in type 1 diabetes. Clones were read by immunoSEQ multiplex PCR, and TCRdb kept only the in-frame ones, dropping some. In the table there are hundreds of thousands of clones, 10% to 15% of which are singletons. Sequencing was carried out using naive CD4+ T cells from blood. These receptor sequences come from a man aged 18 to 35 with type 1 diabetes. Both conserved end residues are part of each CDR3. The D gene is left open where the match is weak. A clone size is listed for some rows: how often the clone was seen (once, few, many), or a class if it is expanded.

size: few; V: TRBV30; J: TRBJ1-2; D: NA; DNA: TGTGCCTGGAGTCTCACGGGGGCTGTTGGCTACACCTTC; CDR3: CAWSLTGAVGYTF
size: few; V: TRBV30; J: TRBJ2-5; D: NA; DNA: TGTGCCTGGAGTCATCCTGAGGGGACCCAGTACTTC; CDR3: CAWSHPEGTQYF
size: few; V: TRBV10-3; J: TRBJ1-1; D: TRBD1; DNA: TGTGCCAGCAGCCCGCGACAGGGCTTGGACACTGAAGCTTTCTTT; CDR3: CASSPRQGLDTEAFF
size: few; V: TRBV30; J: TRBJ2-3; D: NA; DNA: TGTGCCTGGAGTGTTAACTGGGCTAGCGCAGATACGCAGTATTTT; CDR3: CAWSVNWASADTQYF
size: NA; V: TRBV13; J: TRBJ2-3; D: NA; DNA: TGTGCCAGCAGCCCCTCGTCAGCACGGGTACCAGATACGCAGTATTTT; CDR3: CASSPSSARVPDTQYF
size: NA; V: TRBV28; J: TRBJ2-7; D: NA; DNA: TGTGCCAGCAGTTTCGTACAGACAAGCTCCTACGAGCAGTACTTC; CDR3: CASSFVQTSSYEQYF
size: NA; V: TRBV4-1; J: TRBJ1-3; D: NA; DNA: TGCGCCAGCAGCCATGTGACGGGAAACACCATATATTTT; CDR3: CASSHVTGNTIYF
size: NA; V: TRBV20-1; J: TRBJ1-2; D: NA; DNA: TGCAGTGCCAGGGCGGGTGGCTACACCTTC; CDR3: CSARAGGYTF
size: few; V: TRBV2; J: TRBJ2-3; D: TRBD1; DNA: TGTGCCAGCAGTGGACAGGGGGGACGAGATACGCAGTATTTT; CDR3: CASSGQGGRDTQYF
size: NA; V: TRBV20-1; J: TRBJ1-1; D: NA; DNA: TGCAGTGGGACTGAAGCTTTCTTT; CDR3: CSGTEAFF
size: few; V: TRBV14; J: TRBJ2-5; D: TRBD2; DNA: TGTGCCAGCAGCCAACGGACTAGCGGGGGGGTGGAGACCCAGTACTTC; CDR3: CASSQRTSGGVETQYF
size: NA; V: TRBV14; J: TRBJ2-7; D: TRBD2; DNA: TGTGCCAGCGGAAGCGGGGGCCCTCCGTGGCAGTACTTC; CDR3: CASGSGGPPWQYF
size: NA; V: TRBV6-4; J: TRBJ2-5; D: NA; DNA: TGTGCCAGCAGTGTTCAAGACCAAGAGACCCAGTACTTC; CDR3: CASSVQDQETQYF
size: NA; V: TRBV27; J: TRBJ1-6; D: NA; DNA: TGTGCCAGCAGTTTATCGGGAGGGTCCTATAATTCACCCCTCCACTTT; CDR3: CASSLSGGSYNSPLHF